Only a few counts were recorded for the clone carrying this T cell receptor beta chain. Its antigen is undetermined. These data come from a study of T-cell memory formation after mild COVID-19. Looking at the study overall: Clusters were largely donor specific.

Findings of the study overall: CD4+ bias marked clones expanding day 15 to 37, unlike balanced contracting clones.

V lost 2 bases and J 4 bases, leaving 18 bases between the germline ends. The CDR3 loop spans 17 amino acids. Per the germline V gene, CDR1 is LNHNV and CDR2 is YYDKDF (reference sequence). From 5'RACE with constant-segment primers came TCR alpha and TCR beta cDNA libraries that carried sample barcodes and UMIs. TCRdb re-called the 5' RACE reads through MiXCR, storing one row per CDR3 protein. The table includes roughly 500,000 distinct CDR3 sequences, roughly 20% detected once. This TCR derives from an adult woman who had mild COVID-19 (a few samples of this study predate the infection). Cell type and time point are not known. Input material: PBMCs or a T cell subset sorted from them (not recorded which). The chain couples TRBV15 to TRBJ2-1; tentatively, D is TRBD2 (5 bases). CDR3 nucleotides: TGTGCCACCAGCAGAAAGGTTTCGGACTCAACGTACAATGAGCAGTTCTTC. Residues: CATSRKVSDSTYNEQFF. The variable domain in full, with the rest retrieved from reference TRBV15 and TRBJ2-1, is DAMVIQNPRYQVTQFGKPVTLSCSQTLNHNVMYWYQQKSSQAPKLLFHYYDKDFNNEADTPDNFQSRRPNTSFCFLDIRSPGLGDTAMYLCATSRKVSDSTYNEQFFGPGTRLTVL.